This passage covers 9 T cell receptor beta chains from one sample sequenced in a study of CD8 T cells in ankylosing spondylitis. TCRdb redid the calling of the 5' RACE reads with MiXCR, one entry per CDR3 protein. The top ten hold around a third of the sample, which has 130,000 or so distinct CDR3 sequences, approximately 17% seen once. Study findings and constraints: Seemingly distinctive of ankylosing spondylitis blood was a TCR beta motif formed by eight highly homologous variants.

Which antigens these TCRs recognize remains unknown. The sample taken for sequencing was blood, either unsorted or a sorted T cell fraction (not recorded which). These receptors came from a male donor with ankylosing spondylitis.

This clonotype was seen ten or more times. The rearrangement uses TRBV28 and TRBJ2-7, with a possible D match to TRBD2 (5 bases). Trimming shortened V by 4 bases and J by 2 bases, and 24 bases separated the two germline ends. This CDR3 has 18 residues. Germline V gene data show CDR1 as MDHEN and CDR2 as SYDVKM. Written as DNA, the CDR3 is TGTGCCAGCAGTTGGAGGTCGCCTGAAATTAATCGAGCCTACGAGCAGTACTTC. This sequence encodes CASSWRSPEINRAYEQYF.

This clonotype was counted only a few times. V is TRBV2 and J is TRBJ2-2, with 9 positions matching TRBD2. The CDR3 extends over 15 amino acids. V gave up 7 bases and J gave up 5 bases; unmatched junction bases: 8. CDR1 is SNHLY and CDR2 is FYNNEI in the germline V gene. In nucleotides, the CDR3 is TGTGCCAGCAAAGAGTTAGCGGGAGAAACCGGGGAGCTGTTTTTT. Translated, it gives CASKELAGETGELFF.

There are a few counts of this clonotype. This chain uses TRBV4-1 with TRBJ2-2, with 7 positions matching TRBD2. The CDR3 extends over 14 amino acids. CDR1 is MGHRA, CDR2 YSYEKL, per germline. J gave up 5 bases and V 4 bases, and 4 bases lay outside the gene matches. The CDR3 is CASSPGGGTGELFF. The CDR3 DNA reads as TGCGCCAGCAGCCCGGGGGGTGGAACCGGGGAGCTGTTTTTT.

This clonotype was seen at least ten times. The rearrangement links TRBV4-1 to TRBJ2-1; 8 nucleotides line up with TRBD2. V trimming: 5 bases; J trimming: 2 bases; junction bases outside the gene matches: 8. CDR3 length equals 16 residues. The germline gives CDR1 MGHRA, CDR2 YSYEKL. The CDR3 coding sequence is TGCGCCAGCAGCTGGACCCGGGAGGGCCCCTACAATGAGCAGTTCTTC. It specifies CASSWTREGPYNEQFF.

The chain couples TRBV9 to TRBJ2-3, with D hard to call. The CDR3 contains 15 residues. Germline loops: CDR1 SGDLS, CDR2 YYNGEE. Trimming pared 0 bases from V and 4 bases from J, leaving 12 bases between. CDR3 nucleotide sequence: TGTGCCAGCAGCGTAGGTCAGCGTACCCCAGATACGCAGTATTTT. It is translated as CASSVGQRTPDTQYF.

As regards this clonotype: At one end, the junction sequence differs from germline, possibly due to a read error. The CDR3 DNA reads TGTGCCAGCAGCTTTGCTAACTCCTACGAGCGGTACTTC. Residues: CASSFANSYERYF. The chain is built from TRBV7-8 and TRBJ2-7; unclear D gene. Germline V gene lookup returns CDR1 SGHVS and CDR2 FQNEAQ. The CDR3 sequence is 13 residues long.

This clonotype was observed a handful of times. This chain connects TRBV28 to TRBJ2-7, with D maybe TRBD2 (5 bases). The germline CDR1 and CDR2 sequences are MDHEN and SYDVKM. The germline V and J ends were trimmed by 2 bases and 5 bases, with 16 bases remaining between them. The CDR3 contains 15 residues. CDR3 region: CASSLTRSLIDEQYF. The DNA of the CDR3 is TGTGCCAGCAGTTTAACTAGAAGTTTAATCGACGAGCAGTACTTC.

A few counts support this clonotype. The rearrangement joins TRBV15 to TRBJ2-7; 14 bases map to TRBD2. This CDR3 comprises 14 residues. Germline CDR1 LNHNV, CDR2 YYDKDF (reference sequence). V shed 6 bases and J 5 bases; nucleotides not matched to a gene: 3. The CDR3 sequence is CATRAGLAGDEQYF. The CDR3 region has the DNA TGTGCCACCAGAGCGGGACTAGCGGGAGACGAGCAGTACTTC.

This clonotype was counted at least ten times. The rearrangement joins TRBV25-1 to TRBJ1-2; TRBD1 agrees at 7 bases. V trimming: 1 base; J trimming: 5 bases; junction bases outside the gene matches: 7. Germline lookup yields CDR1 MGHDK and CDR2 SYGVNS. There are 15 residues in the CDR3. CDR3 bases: TGTGCCAGCAGTGAATCCCTTACAGGGGCTTATGGCTACACCTTC. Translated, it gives CASSESLTGAYGYTF.